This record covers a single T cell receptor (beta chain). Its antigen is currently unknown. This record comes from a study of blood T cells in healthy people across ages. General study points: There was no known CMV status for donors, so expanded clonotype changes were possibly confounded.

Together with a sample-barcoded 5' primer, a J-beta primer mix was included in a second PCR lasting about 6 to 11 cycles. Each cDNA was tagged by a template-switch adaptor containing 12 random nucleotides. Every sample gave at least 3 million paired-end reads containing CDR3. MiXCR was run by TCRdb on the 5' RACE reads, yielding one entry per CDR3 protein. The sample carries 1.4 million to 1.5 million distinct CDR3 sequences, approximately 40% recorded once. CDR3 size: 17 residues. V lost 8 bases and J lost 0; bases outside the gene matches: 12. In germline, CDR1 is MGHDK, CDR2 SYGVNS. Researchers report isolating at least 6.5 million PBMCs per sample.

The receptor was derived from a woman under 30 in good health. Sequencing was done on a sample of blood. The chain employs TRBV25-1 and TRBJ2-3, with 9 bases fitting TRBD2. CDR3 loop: CASSPSGKTSSTDTQYF. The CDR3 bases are TGTGCCAGCTCCCCTAGCGGGAAGACCTCTAGCACAGATACGCAGTATTTT.